This TCR beta chain was documented in a study of identifying expanded T cells in peripheral blood. During the collection period, no donor immune events like infections were recorded. As to this clone: Antigen: not known.

Broader study findings: Clone count variance between approximately two-week samples rose with total template count. About 1.2 clones differed between technical replicates, versus about 17 and 20 over time.

Germline V gives CDR1 MNHEY, CDR2 SMNVEV (reference sequence). With V trimmed by 4 bases and J by 0 bases, 6 bases remained unmatched. This CDR3 spans 17 amino acids. The assay was immunoSEQ multiplex PCR, and TCRdb's table has in-frame clones only and misses some. Among 90,000 to 120,000 clones listed, 80% to 90% were seen once. This chain links TRBV27 with TRBJ2-6; 7 bases fit TRBD1. The specimen was blood. The sequence was collected from a person aged 18 to 75 in good health. The CDR3 DNA reads as TGTGCCAGCAGTTGGACAGGATTACTCTCTGGGGCCAACGTCCTGACTTTC. Translated, it gives CASSWTGLLSGANVLTF.